The 5 T cell receptor beta chains below were found in one sample sequenced in a study of T cell responses to AZD1222 COVID-19 vaccine. Assay: immunoSEQ multiplex PCR; the TCRdb copy retains only in-frame clones and omits some. The sample carries more than 95,000 clones, over 90% recorded once. The sample was peripheral blood, taken on day 0 of AZD1222 vaccination. These receptors were taken from an adult in good health.

This clone was seen only once. V and J are TRBV19 and TRBJ1-5; 8 nucleotides line up with TRBD1. Trimming cost V 9 bases and J 0 bases; bases outside gene matches: 13. The length of the CDR3 is 17 residues. The germline CDR1 and CDR2 sequences are LNHDA and SQIVND (reference sequence). The chain's CDR3 is CASKNRQGANSNQPQHF. The CDR3 coding sequence is TGTGCCAGCAAAAACCGGCAGGGGGCTAATAGCAATCAGCCCCAGCATTTT.

This clone was picked up one time. The rearrangement uses TRBV7-8 and TRBJ2-1, with TRBD1 matching over 11 bases. Germline V gives CDR1 SGHVS, CDR2 FQNEAQ. Germline trimming cut 5 bases from V and 2 bases from J; bases unmatched to any gene: 2. The CDR3 is 15 amino acids. In DNA form, the CDR3 reads TGTGCCAGCAGCCTGGGACAGGGGGCCTACAATGAGCAGTTCTTC. Residues: CASSLGQGAYNEQFF.

This clone was seen just once. This chain uses TRBV5-4 with TRBJ2-7; D is perhaps TRBD1 (6 bases). With 4 bases removed from V and 1 base from J, the gap between germline ends came to 12 bases. The CDR3 spans 14 residues. Germline CDR1 reads SGHNT; CDR2 reads YYREEE (reference sequence). CDR3 bases: TGTGCCAGCAGCCGAACAGGGAATTCCTACGAGCAGTACTTC. Protein sequence: CASSRTGNSYEQYF.

In this sample, this clone turned up once. The V gene is TRBV6-5, the J gene TRBJ1-5; no reliable D call. Germline V lookup: CDR1 MNHEY, CDR2 SVGAGI. The germline V and J ends were trimmed by 6 bases and 6 bases, with 9 bases remaining between them. The CDR3 totals 12 residues. CDR3: CASSDWIQPQHF. The CDR3 DNA sequence: TGTGCCAGCAGCGATTGGATTCAGCCCCAGCATTTT.

The chain carries TRBV11-2 and TRBJ2-1, with 10 bases fitting TRBD2. The CDR3 extends over 17 amino acids. Germline V gene data show CDR1 as SGHAT and CDR2 as FQNNGV. V shed 5 bases and J 8 bases; nucleotides not matched to a gene: 15. The CDR3 loop reads CASSDLLRSGRADEQFF. CDR3 sequence (DNA): TGTGCCAGCAGCGACCTTTTGCGGAGCGGGAGGGCCGATGAGCAGTTCTTC.